This TCR beta chain was sequenced for a study of blood T cell repertoires in COVID-19 (dated by TCRdb to about 2020). In terms of the full investigation: Samples covering the acute and convalescent phases of COVID-19 were provided by collaborators in the United States, Italy and Spain. The repertoires were released in a freely available public database intended as a resource for research on the immune response to SARS-CoV-2. Where available, HLA class I and class II types were obtained from metadata supplied by the sample provider rather than from assay-based typing. A de-identified subject ID, COVID-19 status, age in years and sex were almost always included in the sample metadata. The prospective study material was composed of cDNA or gDNA derived from T cells, B-cell-depleted T cells, or PBMCs. Subjects who had been exposed to COVID-19, were actively infected with it, or had recovered from it provided the deeply sampled blood TCRbeta repertoires that made up the dataset. Samples were obtained from the ongoing ImmuneRACE study (first 160 participants) and from 1,000 to 1,500 subjects provided by 6 global collaborators. Study-wide findings and limitations: The quantity of clinical and demographic metadata differed by source and by participant and was supplied without curation.

TCRbeta CDR3 regions were amplified from genomic DNA by means of the immunoSEQ Assay, a bias-controlled multiplex PCR. The published analysis was carried out like this. The number of nucleated cells in each sample was estimated by amplification of reference gene primers within the assay. To quantify the absolute abundance of each unique TCRbeta CDR3 rearrangement, sequence reads were collapsed and filtered. For each sample, productive Simpson clonality was calculated as the square root of Simpson's diversity index across productive rearrangements. This is the immuneACCESS table as TCRdb keeps it, with only in-frame sequences that have V and J called. A part of the clones is gone; compared with another copy, unresolved V genes explain less than half, and the rest is unexplained. The DNA was the basis for D and trimming; V, J and clone size are from that table. This sample lists hundreds of thousands of clones; 70% to 90% were detected once. The top ten hold 1.4% to 1.5% of the sample.

This clone was counted a few times. The antigen this receptor binds is unknown. The input lacks base qualities; no much larger clone sits a single base away. This sample includes further DNA sequences coding for the same CDR3. V is cut by 0 bases and J by 1 base, and the space between the germline ends is 7 bases. According to the germline V gene, CDR1 reads SGHRS and CDR2 reads YFSETQ. CDR3 length: 14 amino acids, cysteine to phenylalanine. The read is trimmed to its CDR3 DNA, 42 bases read in frame from base 1. The collaborating institutions used their own protocols to collect whole blood in K2EDTA tubes. Collaborator samples were shipped for TCRbeta analysis as frozen whole blood, isolated PBMCs, or DNA extracted from either sample type.

Here the chain combines TRBV5-1 and TRBJ1-1, with no D gene named confidently. Material for sequencing was peripheral blood. The sequence came from a woman in her twenties or thirties with active or convalescent COVID-19. The CDR3 in this case is CASSLGAGNTEAFF. Here is the DNA: TGCGCCAGCAGCTTGGGGGCGGGGAACACTGAAGCTTTCTTT. The variable domain in full, with residues beyond the CDR3 obtained from the reference TRBV5-1 and TRBJ1-1 genes, is KAGVTQTPRYLIKTRGQQVTLSCSPISGHRSVSWYQQTPGQGLQFLFEYFSETQRNKGNFPGRFSGRQFSNSRSEMNVSTLELGDSALYLCASSLGAGNTEAFFGQGTRLTVV.